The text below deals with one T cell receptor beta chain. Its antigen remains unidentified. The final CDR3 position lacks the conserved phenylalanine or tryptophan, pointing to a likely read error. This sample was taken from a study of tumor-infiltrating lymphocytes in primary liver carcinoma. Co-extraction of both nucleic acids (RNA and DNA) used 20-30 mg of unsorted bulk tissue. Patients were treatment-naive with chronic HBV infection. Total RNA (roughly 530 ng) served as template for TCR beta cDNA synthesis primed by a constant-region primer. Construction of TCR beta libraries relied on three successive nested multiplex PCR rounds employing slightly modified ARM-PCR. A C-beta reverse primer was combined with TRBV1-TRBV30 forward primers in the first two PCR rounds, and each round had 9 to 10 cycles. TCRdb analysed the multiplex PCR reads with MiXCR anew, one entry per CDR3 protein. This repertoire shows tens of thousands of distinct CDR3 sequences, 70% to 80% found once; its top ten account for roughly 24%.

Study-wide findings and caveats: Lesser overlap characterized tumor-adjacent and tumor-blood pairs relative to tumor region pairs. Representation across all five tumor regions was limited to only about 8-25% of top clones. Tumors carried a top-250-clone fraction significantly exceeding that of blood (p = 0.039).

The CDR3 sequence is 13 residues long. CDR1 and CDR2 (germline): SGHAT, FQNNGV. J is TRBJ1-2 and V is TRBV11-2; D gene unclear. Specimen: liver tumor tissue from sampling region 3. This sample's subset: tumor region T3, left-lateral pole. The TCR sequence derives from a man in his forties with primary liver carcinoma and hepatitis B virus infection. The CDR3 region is CASSLDGNYGYTL. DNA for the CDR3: TGCGCCAGCAGCTTAGATGGGAACTATGGCTACACCTTG.